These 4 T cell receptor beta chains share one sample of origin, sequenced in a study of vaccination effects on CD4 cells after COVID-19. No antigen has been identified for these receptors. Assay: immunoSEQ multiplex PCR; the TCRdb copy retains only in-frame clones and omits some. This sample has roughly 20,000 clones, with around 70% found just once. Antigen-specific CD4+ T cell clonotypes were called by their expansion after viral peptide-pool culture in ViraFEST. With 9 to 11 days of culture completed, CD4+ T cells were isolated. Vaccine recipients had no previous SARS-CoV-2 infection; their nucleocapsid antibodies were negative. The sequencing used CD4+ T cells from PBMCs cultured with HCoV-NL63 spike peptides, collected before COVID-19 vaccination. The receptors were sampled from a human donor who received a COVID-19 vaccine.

The DNA of the CDR3 is TGTGCCAGCAGTGATCGGGACAGCCACTACGAGCAGTACTTC. Amino acids: CASSDRDSHYEQYF. The chain recombines TRBV25-1 with TRBJ2-7, with 7 bases aligning to TRBD1. Germline V gene sequence: CDR1 MGHDK, CDR2 SYGVNS. Trimming removed 3 bases from V and 3 bases from J; junction bases left unmatched: 5. The CDR3 runs to 14 residues.

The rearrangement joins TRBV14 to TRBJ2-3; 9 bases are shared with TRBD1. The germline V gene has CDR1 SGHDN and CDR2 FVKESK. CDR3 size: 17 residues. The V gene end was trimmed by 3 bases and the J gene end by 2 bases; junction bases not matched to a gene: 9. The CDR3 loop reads CASSQAWDRDLTDTQYF. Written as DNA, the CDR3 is TGTGCCAGCAGCCAGGCCTGGGACAGGGACCTCACAGATACGCAGTATTTT.

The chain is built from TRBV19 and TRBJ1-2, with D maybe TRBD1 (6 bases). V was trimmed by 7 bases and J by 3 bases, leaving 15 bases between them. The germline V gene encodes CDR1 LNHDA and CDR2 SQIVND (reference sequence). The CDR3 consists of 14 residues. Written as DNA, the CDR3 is TGTGCCAGTACCTACAGGGCGACGGACTATGGCTACACCTTC. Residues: CASTYRATDYGYTF.

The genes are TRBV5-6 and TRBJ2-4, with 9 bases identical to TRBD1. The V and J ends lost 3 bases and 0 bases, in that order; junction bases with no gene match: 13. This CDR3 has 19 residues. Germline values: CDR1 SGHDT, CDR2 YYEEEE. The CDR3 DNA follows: TGTGCCAGCAGCTCGATTTCGGGACAGGGACCGCTAGCCAAAAACATTCAGTACTTC. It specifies CASSSISGQGPLAKNIQYF. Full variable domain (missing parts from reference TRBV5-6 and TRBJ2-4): DAGVTQSPTHLIKTRGQQVTLRCSPKSGHDTVSWYQQALGQGPQFIFQYYEEEERQRGNFPDRFSGHQFPNYSSELNVNALLLGDSALYLCASSSISGQGPLAKNIQYFGAGTRLSVL.